One and the same sample provided the 22 T cell receptor beta chains below, sequenced in a study of cytomegalovirus exposure and HLA in healthy donors. Vbeta (60) and Jbeta (13) primers were used in the PCR. Some clones are missing from TCRdb's copy, which holds only in-frame ones; the method was immunoSEQ multiplex PCR. Of some 90,000 clones listed, approximately 81% were seen once; the top ten hold around 4.2%. The specimen was PBMCs. Every receptor here comes from a woman aged 65 to 85 in good health and CMV-seropositive.

This sequence joins TRBV11-3 and TRBJ2-2, with TRBD1 matching over 8 bases. The germline gives CDR1 SGHNT, CDR2 YENEEA. Trimming removed 5 bases from V and 1 base from J; junction bases left unmatched: 6. The CDR3 contains 16 residues. The CDR3 sequence: CASSRGQGKNTGELFF. CDR3 DNA: TGTGCCAGCAGCCGCGGACAGGGAAAGAACACCGGGGAGCTGTTTTTT.

This chain connects TRBV18 to TRBJ2-5; 8 bases fit TRBD1. The CDR3 has 17 residues. The germline CDR1 and CDR2 sequences are KGHSH and LQKENI. V lost 3 bases to trimming and J lost 2 bases; unmatched junction nucleotides: 11. The CDR3 nucleotides are TGTGCCAGCTCACCTAACCGGCGGACAGGGTCACAAGAGACCCAGTACTTC. Translated: CASSPNRRTGSQETQYF.

The chain recombines TRBV27 with TRBJ2-7, with 12 bases lining up with TRBD2. Germline V gene data show CDR1 as MNHEY and CDR2 as SMNVEV (reference sequence). The CDR3 runs 18 residues. J was trimmed by 7 bases and V by 3 bases; bases with no gene match: 16. CDR3 loop: CASSLATSGSSNFREQYF. CDR3 bases: TGTGCCAGCAGTTTGGCGACTAGCGGGAGTTCCAATTTCCGGGAGCAGTACTTC.

The chain employs TRBV7-8 and TRBJ2-1; the D is unclear. The CDR3 extends over 13 amino acids. V gave up 1 base and J gave up 9 bases, with 10 bases separating them. CDR1 is SGHVS and CDR2 is FQNEAQ in the germline V gene. In nucleotides, the CDR3 is TGTGCCAGCAGCTTAGATAAACCGGGTGAGCAGTTCTTC. This translates into CASSLDKPGEQFF.

V gene TRBV7-2 combines with J gene TRBJ2-1, with 12 nucleotides matching TRBD2. The germline CDR1 and CDR2 sequences are SGHTA and FQGNSA. The junction had 6 bases not matched to a gene; V was cut back by 5 bases and J by 7 bases. This CDR3 spans 15 amino acids. The CDR3 DNA sequence: TGTGCCAGCAGCAAACTAGCGGGAGGTTGGAATGAGCAGTTCTTC. It specifies CASSKLAGGWNEQFF.

The chain uses TRBV7-9 and TRBJ2-7; possible D gene TRBD1, 6 bases. The CDR3 is 14 residues long. Germline values: CDR1 SEHNR, CDR2 FQNEAQ (reference sequence). Trimming pared 5 bases from V and 4 bases from J, leaving 15 bases between. CDR3 in amino acids: CASSPQGTPYEQYF. The CDR3 DNA reads as TGTGCCAGCAGCCCCCAGGGGACCCCATACGAGCAGTACTTC.

The chain joins TRBV21-1 to TRBJ1-2; the table's D gene call, TRBD1, was not cross checked with the DNA. TRBV21-1 is deemed a pseudogene. The CDR3 is 15 residues long. The DNA for the CDR3 is TGTGCCAGCAGCCCCAGGGGACAGGGCGACTATGGCTACACCTTC. It translates to CASSPRGQGDYGYTF.

This clone was recorded once. This sequence joins TRBV5-1 and TRBJ2-6, with TRBD1 matching over 11 bases. The CDR3 loop spans 18 amino acids. V shed 0 bases and J 4 bases; nucleotides not matched to a gene: 6. Germline CDR1 and CDR2: SGHRS and YFSETQ. The CDR3, as DNA: TGCGCCAGCAGCTTGGATGGGACAGGGGGTCTGGGGGCCAACGTCCTGACTTTC. This codes for CASSLDGTGGLGANVLTF.

V is TRBV14 and J is TRBJ2-1, with 7 bases fitting TRBD2. The trim removed 4 bases at V and 2 bases at J, leaving 5 bases unmatched. Germline values: CDR1 SGHDN, CDR2 FVKESK. There are 15 residues in the CDR3. The CDR3 region has the DNA TGTGCCAGCAGCCCGAGCGGGAAGGCCTACAATGAGCAGTTCTTC. This encodes CASSPSGKAYNEQFF.

This rearrangement joins TRBV5-1 to TRBJ2-6; 7 positions agree with TRBD1. CDR3 size: 19 residues. Losses at the gene ends were 7 bases for V and 0 bases for J; bases not matched to a gene: 16. CDR1 SGHRS and CDR2 YFSETQ come from the germline V gene. CDR3 amino acids: CASRTTGTEGHSGANVLTF. DNA for the CDR3: TGCGCCAGCCGAACGACCGGGACAGAGGGACACTCTGGGGCCAACGTCCTGACTTTC. Complete variable domain (other parts from reference TRBV5-1 and TRBJ2-6): KAGVTQTPRYLIKTRGQQVTLSCSPISGHRSVSWYQQTPGQGLQFLFEYFSETQRNKGNFPGRFSGRQFSNSRSEMNVSTLELGDSALYLCASRTTGTEGHSGANVLTFGAGSRLTVL.

V is TRBV2 and J is TRBJ1-5; 9 positions agree with TRBD1. With 6 bases clipped from V and 4 bases from J, the junction kept 10 bases outside the gene matches. CDR1 and CDR2 from the germline V gene are SNHLY and FYNNEI. The CDR3 loop spans 16 amino acids. This chain's CDR3 is CASREPGQGANQPQHF. As DNA, the CDR3 is TGTGCCAGCAGAGAACCGGGACAGGGCGCTAATCAGCCCCAGCATTTT.

This clone was picked up one time. This rearrangement joins TRBV15 to TRBJ2-7; 7 nucleotides align to TRBD2. This CDR3 has 17 residues. J lost 0 bases, V lost 5 bases, and 13 bases had no gene match. In germline, CDR1 is LNHNV, CDR2 YYDKDF (reference sequence). The CDR3 bases are TGTGCCACCAGCGTTTCGAGGACTAGTCAGATCTCCTACGAGCAGTACTTC. Its protein is CATSVSRTSQISYEQYF.

The genes are TRBV5-1 and TRBJ2-2, with TRBD2 matching 8 bases. This CDR3 contains 17 residues. Trimming at V came to 5 bases and at J to 0 bases, leaving 9 bases not matched to a gene. The germline gives CDR1 SGHRS, CDR2 YFSETQ. Here the CDR3 DNA reads TGCGCCAGCAGTTCCAGCGGGAGCCTCGCGAACACCGGGGAGCTGTTTTTT. It yields the protein CASSSSGSLANTGELFF.

This chain connects TRBV27 to TRBJ2-7; D not resolved. The V and J ends lost 2 bases and 2 bases respectively, with 7 bases between them. Germline V gene data show CDR1 as MNHEY and CDR2 as SMNVEV (reference sequence). The CDR3 is 13 residues long. This CDR3 reads CASSLGWPYEQYF. The CDR3 DNA follows: TGTGCCAGCAGTTTAGGCTGGCCCTACGAGCAGTACTTC.

J is TRBJ2-6 and V is TRBV5-1; D perhaps matches TRBD1 (5 bases). Germline CDR1 and CDR2: SGHRS and YFSETQ. The CDR3 runs 17 residues. Deletions cut 4 bases from V and 1 base from J, with 15 bases between. The CDR3, as DNA: TGCGCCAGCAGCCCGGCCCAAGGGGCTTCTGGGGCCAACGTCCTGACTTTC. This encodes CASSPAQGASGANVLTF.

This chain connects TRBV5-1 to TRBJ1-2; 8 bases align to TRBD1. With V trimmed by 4 bases and J by 4 bases, 12 bases remained unmatched. Germline assignment: CDR1 SGHRS and CDR2 YFSETQ. This CDR3 is 16 amino acids long. The CDR3, as DNA: TGCGCCAGCAGCCCCCTCCCAGGGGGCGTATTCTATGGCTACACCTTC. Amino acids: CASSPLPGGVFYGYTF.

The chain uses TRBV30 and TRBJ1-6; perhaps TRBD1 as D (5 bases). This CDR3 is 13 amino acids long. The ends were cut back, 5 bases at V and 11 bases at J, with 16 bases in the middle. The germline V gene encodes CDR1 GTSNPN and CDR2 SVGIG (reference sequence). The CDR3: CAWAQEIPTPLHF. The DNA of the CDR3 is TGTGCCTGGGCACAGGAGATTCCGACACCCCTCCACTTT.

This clone was observed a handful of times. This sequence joins TRBV5-4 and TRBJ1-1; possibly TRBD1 for D (5 bases). CDR3 length: 14 residues. Germline V gene lookup returns CDR1 SGHNT and CDR2 YYREEE (reference sequence). The V end was cut by 0 bases, the J end by 2 bases, with 8 bases between. CDR3 in amino acids: CASSLDGGNTEAFF. DNA for the CDR3: TGTGCCAGCAGCTTGGACGGGGGAAACACTGAAGCTTTCTTT. Looking up the rest from reference TRBV5-4 and TRBJ1-1 gives the full variable domain: ETGVTQSPTHLIKTRGQQVTLRCSSQSGHNTVSWYQQALGQGPQFIFQYYREEENGRGNFPPRFSGLQFPNYSSELNVNALELDDSALYLCASSLDGGNTEAFFGQGTRLTVV.

The V call is TRBV7-2, the J call TRBJ2-3, with 7 bases lining up with TRBD2. Losses at the gene ends were 4 bases for V and 4 bases for J; bases not matched to a gene: 14. In germline, CDR1 is SGHTA, CDR2 FQGNSA. The CDR3 is made up of 17 amino acids. CDR3 amino acids: CASSSQWGGGLADTQYF. The CDR3 bases are TGTGCCAGCAGCTCCCAGTGGGGGGGAGGGCTCGCAGATACGCAGTATTTT.

The V gene is TRBV4-1, the J gene TRBJ2-4, with D possibly matching TRBD2 (6 bases). Trimming removed 1 base from V and 8 bases from J, with 15 bases in between. In germline, CDR1 is MGHRA, CDR2 YSYEKL. The CDR3 contains 15 residues. This chain's CDR3 is CASSQGTAGYYIQYF. The CDR3 nucleotides are TGCGCCAGCAGCCAAGGAACGGCGGGATATTACATTCAGTACTTC.

The genes are TRBV28 and TRBJ2-5, with no clear D. CDR3 length equals 14 residues. Germline V CDR1 and CDR2: MDHEN, SYDVKM. V dropped 3 bases and J dropped 5 bases, with 13 bases sitting between them. This CDR3 is CASSFPPGFETQYF. The CDR3 region has the DNA TGTGCCAGCAGTTTTCCTCCCGGGTTTGAGACCCAGTACTTC.

This rearrangement joins TRBV7-6 to TRBJ2-5; D is uncertain. Germline V gene lookup returns CDR1 SGHVS and CDR2 FNYEAQ. Trimming took off 5 bases at V and 4 bases at J, with 11 bases between the two ends. The CDR3 totals 13 residues. For the CDR3, the DNA is TGTGCCAGCAGCCCCCTCACTGGAGAGACCCAGTACTTC. Translating gives CASSPLTGETQYF.